The TCR beta chain under discussion was sequenced for a study of T cell clusters in autoimmune cytopenias. Turning to the study itself: TRB sequencing had a median about 52,000 reads and under 2,500 distinct clonotypes per sample.

Findings and caveats of the study: Primary autoimmune cytopenia patients seemingly lacked the physiological T cell clusters found in healthy donors. Healthy donors had about 3.1-fold more exclusive TRB clusters than active autoimmune hepatitis patients. The cluster-lack signature was not seen for secondary cytopenia versus chronic lymphocytic leukemia.

TRB was amplified by touch-down multiplex PCR, primer pools A and B combined. TCRdb re-called the multiplex PCR reads and catalogs CDR3 proteins one per entry, DNA excluded. The sample table sets out about 2,100 distinct CDR3 sequences. TRB amplification used 250 ng of peripheral blood genomic DNA. The length of the CDR3 is 15 residues. This clonotype is classed as medium-sized (0.01 to 0.1%) by frequency. Its specificity is not known. The sequencing input was peripheral blood. The chain combines TRBV12-3 or TRBV12-4 with TRBJ2-7; TCRdb returns TRBD1, unconfirmable since there is no DNA. The clonotype was recovered from a human donor with an autoimmune cytopenia or autoimmune hepatitis (not recorded which). CDR3 protein: CASSDDRSVSYEQYF.